Below, one T cell receptor (beta chain) is given with its context. Antigen specificity is unknown. The CDR3 length is 14 residues. Trimming left V 5 bases short and J 1 base short, with 11 bases between. The germline gives CDR1 MNHEY, CDR2 SMNVEV (reference sequence). The entry originates in a study of shared clonotypes between healthy human individuals. Broader study findings: Among non-shared clonotypes, generation probabilities were lower than among those shared by all four donors.

At the deep level, the assay was run. Data came from immunoSEQ multiplex PCR; TCRdb stores just in-frame clones and leaves some out. The table includes millions of clones, 85% to 95% detected once. The chain combines TRBV27 with TRBJ1-1; D may be TRBD1 (5 bases). The clonotype comes from a man aged 18 to 30 in good health. The sample consisted of naive CD4+ T cells sorted from blood. The subset denotes: CD45RA+ positively selected. As DNA, the CDR3 is TGTGCCAGCAGTGCAGGGAAGGCGAACACTGAAGCTTTCTTT. This gives the protein CASSAGKANTEAFF.